Each of the 12 T cell receptor beta chains below was sequenced from the same sample in a study of T cell clones after liver transplantation. Generated by immunoSEQ multiplex PCR, the TCRdb table keeps only in-frame clones and is missing some. The sample includes around 15,000 clones, less than 85% of them seen just once. The source material was CD8+ T cells from blood, sampled around 48 months after liver transplant. The origin of the receptors is a human patient who received a liver transplant. Some T cells may have come from the graft donor.

The chain has TRBV9 and TRBJ2-5, with TRBD2 matching over 9 bases. CDR3 length: 15 residues. The V gene end was trimmed by 0 bases and the J gene end by 4 bases; junction bases not matched to a gene: 4. CDR1 SGDLS and CDR2 YYNGEE come from the germline V gene. CDR3 coding DNA: TGTGCCAGCAGCGTAGATAGCGGGGGCGTAGAGACCCAGTACTTC. It specifies CASSVDSGGVETQYF.

The rearrangement uses TRBV4-1 and TRBJ2-1; 8 bases align to TRBD1. Germline lookup yields CDR1 MGHRA and CDR2 YSYEKL. The CDR3 sequence is 14 residues long. The V segment lost 0 bases and the J segment 6 bases; nucleotides outside the gene matches: 1. Written as DNA, the CDR3 is TGCGCCAGCAGCCAAGATCAGGGGGCCAATGAGCAGTTCTTC. Residues: CASSQDQGANEQFF.

The chain employs TRBV16 and TRBJ2-1, with TRBD1 as a possible D gene (6 bases). The CDR3 runs 13 residues. Germline-derived CDR1 and CDR2 are KGHSY and FQNENV. Trimming cost V 7 bases and J 4 bases, with 11 bases left between them. CDR3 DNA sequence: TGTGCCAGCAAAACCGGACAGTACAATGAGCAGTTCTTC. Amino acids: CASKTGQYNEQFF.

V and J are TRBV2 and TRBJ1-1, with D possibly matching TRBD1 (5 bases). Germline CDR1 reads SNHLY; CDR2 reads FYNNEI. Trimming cost V 5 bases and J 7 bases, with 8 bases left between them. The CDR3 runs to 11 residues. The CDR3 sequence is CASSRTHEAFF. DNA of the CDR3: TGTGCCAGCAGTCGGACACATGAAGCTTTCTTT.

CDR3 DNA: TGTGCCAGCAGTAAGTTAGCGGGAGCGAGCACAGATACGCAGTATTTT. This sequence encodes CASSKLAGASTDTQYF. The chain combines TRBV28 with TRBJ2-3; 9 nucleotides line up with TRBD2. J gave up 0 bases and V 5 bases, and 6 bases lay outside the gene matches. CDR1 is MDHEN and CDR2 is SYDVKM in the germline V gene. CDR3 length: 16 residues.

The CDR3 nucleotides read TGTGCCAGCAGGTCCGGGGGGGTGGAGACCCAGTACTTC. Protein: CASRSGGVETQYF. The chain recombines TRBV6-1 with TRBJ2-5; TRBD2 agrees at 8 bases. The length of the CDR3 is 13 residues. Trimming at V came to 6 bases and at J to 5 bases, leaving 5 bases not matched to a gene. Germline values: CDR1 MNHNS, CDR2 SASEGT.

This clone is a singleton in its sample. The chain joins TRBV7-2 to TRBJ2-7, with D unclear. This CDR3 spans 11 amino acids. The V gene's germline CDR1 is SGHTA and CDR2 FQGNSA. Trimming stripped 4 bases from V and 3 bases from J, with 4 bases between. CDR3 amino acids: CASSSIYEQYF. As DNA, the CDR3 is TGTGCCAGCAGCTCGATCTACGAGCAGTACTTC.

V is TRBV7-9 and J is TRBJ2-7; D unclear. Germline V gene data show CDR1 as SEHNR and CDR2 as FQNEAQ (reference sequence). V was pared by 5 bases and J by 3 bases, with 8 bases between. The CDR3 spans 12 residues. The CDR3 DNA follows: TGTGCCAGCAGCGACATAGGCTACGAGCAGTACTTC. Translation gives CASSDIGYEQYF. The variable domain in full, with the rest retrieved from reference TRBV7-9 and TRBJ2-7, is DTGVSQNPRHKITKRGQNVTFRCDPISEHNRLYWYRQTLGQGPEFLTYFQNEAQLEKSRLLSDRFSAERPKGSFSTLEIQRTEQGDSAMYLCASSDIGYEQYFGPGTRLTVT.

This clone appeared once. J is TRBJ1-5 and V is TRBV28; no reliable D call. The V and J ends lost 5 bases and 1 base respectively, with 9 bases between them. CDR3 size: 14 residues. CDR1 and CDR2 from the germline V gene are MDHEN and SYDVKM. This CDR3 is CASSQHGSNQPQHF. Here the CDR3 DNA reads TGTGCCAGCAGTCAACATGGGAGCAATCAGCCCCAGCATTTT.

This clone was picked up one time. The rearrangement links TRBV27 to TRBJ1-4; D is uncertain. From germline, CDR1 is MNHEY and CDR2 SMNVEV (reference sequence). The V gene lost 7 bases and the J gene lost 0 bases, with 15 bases spanning the gap. The CDR3 has 16 residues. The DNA of the CDR3 is TGTGCCAGCACAAGCCAAGTTTCTGCAACTAATGAAAAACTGTTTTTT. Its protein is CASTSQVSATNEKLFF.

The rearrangement uses TRBV6-1 and TRBJ1-2; D ambiguous. CDR3 length: 16 residues. V shed 2 bases and J shed 3 bases, with 16 bases lying between them. Germline values: CDR1 MNHNS, CDR2 SASEGT. In nucleotides, the CDR3 is TGTGCCAGCAGTGAATCCGGCAGCCAATCCTACTATGGCTACACCTTC. Translated, it gives CASSESGSQSYYGYTF.

Sample share makes this clone medium-sized. The chain employs TRBV27 and TRBJ2-7; 10 nucleotides align to TRBD2. This CDR3 has 15 amino acids. The V and J ends lost 4 bases and 1 base, in that order; junction bases with no gene match: 4. Germline-derived CDR1 and CDR2 are MNHEY and SMNVEV (reference sequence). CDR3 sequence reads: CASSYRAGGSYEQYF. The CDR3 DNA follows: TGTGCCAGCAGTTATCGAGCGGGAGGGTCCTACGAGCAGTACTTC.